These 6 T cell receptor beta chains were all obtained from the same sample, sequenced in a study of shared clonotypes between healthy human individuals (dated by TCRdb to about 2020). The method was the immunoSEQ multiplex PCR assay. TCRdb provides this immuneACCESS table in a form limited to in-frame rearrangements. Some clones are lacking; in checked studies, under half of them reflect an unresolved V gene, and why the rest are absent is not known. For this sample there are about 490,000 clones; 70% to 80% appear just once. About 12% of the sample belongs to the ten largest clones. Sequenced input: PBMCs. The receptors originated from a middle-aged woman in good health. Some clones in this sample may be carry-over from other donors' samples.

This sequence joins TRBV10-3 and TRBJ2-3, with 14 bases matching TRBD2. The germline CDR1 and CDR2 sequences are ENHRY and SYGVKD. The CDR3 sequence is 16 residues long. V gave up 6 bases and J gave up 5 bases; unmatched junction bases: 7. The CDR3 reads CAISFGLAGGIDTQYF. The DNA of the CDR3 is TGTGCCATCAGCTTCGGACTAGCGGGAGGAATAGATACGCAGTATTTT.

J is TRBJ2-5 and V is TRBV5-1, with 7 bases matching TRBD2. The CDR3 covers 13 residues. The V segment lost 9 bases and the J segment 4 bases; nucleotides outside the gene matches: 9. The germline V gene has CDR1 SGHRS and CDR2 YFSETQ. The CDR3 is CATPGGSRETQYF. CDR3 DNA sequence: TGCGCCACCCCCGGGGGGAGTCGAGAGACCCAGTACTTC.

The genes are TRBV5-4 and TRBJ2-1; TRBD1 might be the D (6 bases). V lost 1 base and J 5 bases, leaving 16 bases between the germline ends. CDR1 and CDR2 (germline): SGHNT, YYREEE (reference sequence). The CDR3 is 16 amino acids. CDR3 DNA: TGTGCCAGCAGCTTGCAACAGGGAAGAAACCACAATGAGCAGTTCTTC. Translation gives CASSLQQGRNHNEQFF. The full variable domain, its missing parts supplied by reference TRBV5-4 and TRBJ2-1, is ETGVTQSPTHLIKTRGQQVTLRCSSQSGHNTVSWYQQALGQGPQFIFQYYREEENGRGNFPPRFSGLQFPNYSSELNVNALELDDSALYLCASSLQQGRNHNEQFFGPGTRLTVL.

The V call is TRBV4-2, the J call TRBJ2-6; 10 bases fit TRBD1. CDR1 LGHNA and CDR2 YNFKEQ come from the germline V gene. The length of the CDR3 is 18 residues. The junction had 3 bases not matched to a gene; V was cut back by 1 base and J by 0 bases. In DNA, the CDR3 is TGTGCCAGCAGCCAAGGACAGGGGGCGGGCTCTGGGGCCAACGTCCTGACTTTC. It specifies CASSQGQGAGSGANVLTF.

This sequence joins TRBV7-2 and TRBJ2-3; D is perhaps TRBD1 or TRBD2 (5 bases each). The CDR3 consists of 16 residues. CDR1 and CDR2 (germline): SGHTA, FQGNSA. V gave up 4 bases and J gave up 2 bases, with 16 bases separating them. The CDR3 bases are TGTGCCAGCAGCTCGGGGATGGGGGTTTACACAGATACGCAGTATTTT. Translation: CASSSGMGVYTDTQYF. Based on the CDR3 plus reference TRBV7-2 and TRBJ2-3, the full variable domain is GAGVSQSPSNKVTEKGKDVELRCDPISGHTALYWYRQSLGQGLEFLIYFQGNSAPDKSGLPSDRFSAERTGGSVSTLTIQRTQQEDSAVYLCASSSGMGVYTDTQYFGPGTRLTVL.

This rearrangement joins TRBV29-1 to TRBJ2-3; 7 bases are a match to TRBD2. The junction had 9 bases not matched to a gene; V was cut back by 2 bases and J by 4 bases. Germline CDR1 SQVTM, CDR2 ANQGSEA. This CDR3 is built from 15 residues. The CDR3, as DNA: TGCAGCGTTGAAATAGGAGGGAGGGCCCCAGATACGCAGTATTTT. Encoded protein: CSVEIGGRAPDTQYF.